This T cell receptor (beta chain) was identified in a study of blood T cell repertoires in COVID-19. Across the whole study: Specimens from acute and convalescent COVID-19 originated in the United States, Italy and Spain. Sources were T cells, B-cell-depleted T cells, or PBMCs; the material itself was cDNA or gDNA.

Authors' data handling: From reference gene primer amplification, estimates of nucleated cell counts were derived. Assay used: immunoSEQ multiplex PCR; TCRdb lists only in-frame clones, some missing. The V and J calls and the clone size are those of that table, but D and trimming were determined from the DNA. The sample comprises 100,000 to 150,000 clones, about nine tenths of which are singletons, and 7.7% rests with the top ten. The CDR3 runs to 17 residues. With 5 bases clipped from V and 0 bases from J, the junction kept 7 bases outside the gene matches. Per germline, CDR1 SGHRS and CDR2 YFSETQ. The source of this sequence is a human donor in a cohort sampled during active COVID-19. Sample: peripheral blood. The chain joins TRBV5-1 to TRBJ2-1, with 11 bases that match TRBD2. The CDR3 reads CASRRDLAGGSYNEQFF. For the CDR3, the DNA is TGCGCCAGCAGGCGGGACCTAGCGGGGGGCTCCTACAATGAGCAGTTCTTC.